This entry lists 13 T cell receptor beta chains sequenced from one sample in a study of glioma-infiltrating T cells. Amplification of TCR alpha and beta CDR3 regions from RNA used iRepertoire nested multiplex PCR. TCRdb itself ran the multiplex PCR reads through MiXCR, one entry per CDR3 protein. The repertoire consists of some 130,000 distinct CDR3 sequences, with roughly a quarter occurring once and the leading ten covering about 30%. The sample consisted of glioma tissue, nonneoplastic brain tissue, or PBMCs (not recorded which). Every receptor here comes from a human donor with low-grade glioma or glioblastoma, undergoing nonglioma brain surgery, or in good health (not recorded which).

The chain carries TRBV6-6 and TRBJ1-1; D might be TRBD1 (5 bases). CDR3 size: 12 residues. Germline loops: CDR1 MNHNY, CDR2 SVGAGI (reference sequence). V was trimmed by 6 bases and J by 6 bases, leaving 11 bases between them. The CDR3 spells CASRYRGAEAFF. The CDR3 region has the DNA TGTGCCAGCAGGTATCGGGGGGCTGAAGCTTTCTTT.

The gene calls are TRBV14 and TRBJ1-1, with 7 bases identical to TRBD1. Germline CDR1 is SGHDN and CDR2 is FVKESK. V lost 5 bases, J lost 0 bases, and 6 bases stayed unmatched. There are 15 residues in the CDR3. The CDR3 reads CASSARTGLNTEAFF. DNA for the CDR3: TGTGCCAGCAGCGCACGGACAGGACTGAACACTGAAGCTTTCTTT.

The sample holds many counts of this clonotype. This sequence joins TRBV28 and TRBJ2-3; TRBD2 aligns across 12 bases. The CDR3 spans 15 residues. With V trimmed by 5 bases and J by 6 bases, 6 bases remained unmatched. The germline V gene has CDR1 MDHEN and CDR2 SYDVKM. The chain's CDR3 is CASSPRLAGADTQYF. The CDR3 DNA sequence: TGTGCCAGCAGTCCCCGACTAGCGGGGGCGGATACGCAGTATTTT.

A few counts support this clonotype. CDR3: CATSDFPGTITDTQYF. As DNA, the CDR3 is TGTGCCACCAGTGATTTTCCCGGGACCATCACAGATACGCAGTATTTT. This chain joins TRBV24-1 and TRBJ2-3; D assignment may be TRBD1 or TRBD2 (5 bases each). The germline V gene has CDR1 KGHDR and CDR2 SFDVKD. The CDR3 extends over 16 amino acids. V was cut by 1 base and J by 2 bases, with 12 bases left in between.

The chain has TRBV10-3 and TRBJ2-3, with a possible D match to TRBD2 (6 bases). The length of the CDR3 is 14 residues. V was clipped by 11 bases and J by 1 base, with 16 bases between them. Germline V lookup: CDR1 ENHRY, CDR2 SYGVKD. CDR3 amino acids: CAARRGLGTDTQYF. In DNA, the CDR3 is TGTGCCGCCCGGCGGGGTTTAGGCACAGATACGCAGTATTTT.

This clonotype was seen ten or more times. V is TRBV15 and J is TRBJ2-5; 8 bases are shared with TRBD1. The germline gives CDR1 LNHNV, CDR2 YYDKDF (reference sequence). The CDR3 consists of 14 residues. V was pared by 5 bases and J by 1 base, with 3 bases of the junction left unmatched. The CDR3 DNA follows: TGTGCCACCAGCCTCGACAGGGGCCAAGAGACCCAGTACTTC. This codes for CATSLDRGQETQYF. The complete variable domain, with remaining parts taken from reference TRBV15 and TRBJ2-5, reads DAMVIQNPRYQVTQFGKPVTLSCSQTLNHNVMYWYQQKSSQAPKLLFHYYDKDFNNEADTPDNFQSRRPNTSFCFLDIRSPGLGDTAMYLCATSLDRGQETQYFGPGTRLLVL.

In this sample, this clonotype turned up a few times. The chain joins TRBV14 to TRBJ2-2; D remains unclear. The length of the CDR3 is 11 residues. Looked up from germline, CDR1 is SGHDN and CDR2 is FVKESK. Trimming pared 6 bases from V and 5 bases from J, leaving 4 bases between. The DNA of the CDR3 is TGTGCCAGCAGGGGTACCGGGGAGCTGTTTTTT. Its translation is CASRGTGELFF.

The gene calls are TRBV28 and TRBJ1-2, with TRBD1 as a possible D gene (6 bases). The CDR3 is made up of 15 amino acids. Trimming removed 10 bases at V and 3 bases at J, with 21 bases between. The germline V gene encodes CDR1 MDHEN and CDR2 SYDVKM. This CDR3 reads CATNNREMADYGYTF. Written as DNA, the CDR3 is TGTGCCACCAACAACAGGGAGATGGCTGACTATGGCTACACCTTC.

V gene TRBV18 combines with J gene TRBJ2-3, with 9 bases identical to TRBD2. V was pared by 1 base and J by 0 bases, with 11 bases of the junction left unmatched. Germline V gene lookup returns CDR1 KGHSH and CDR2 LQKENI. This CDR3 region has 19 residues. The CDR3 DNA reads TGTGCCAGCTCACCACGCCCAGCGGGGGGACCGTCTAGCACAGATACGCAGTATTTT. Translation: CASSPRPAGGPSSTDTQYF.

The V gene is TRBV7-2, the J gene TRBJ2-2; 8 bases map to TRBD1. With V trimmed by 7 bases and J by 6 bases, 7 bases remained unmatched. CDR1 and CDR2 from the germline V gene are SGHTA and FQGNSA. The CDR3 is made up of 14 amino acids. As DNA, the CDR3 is TGTGCCAGCAACCGGGACAGGAGACCCGGGGAGCTGTTTTTT. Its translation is CASNRDRRPGELFF.

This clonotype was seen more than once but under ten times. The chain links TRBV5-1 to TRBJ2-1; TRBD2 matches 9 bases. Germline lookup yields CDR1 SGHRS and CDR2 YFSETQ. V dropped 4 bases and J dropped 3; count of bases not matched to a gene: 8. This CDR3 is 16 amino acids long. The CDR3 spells CASSPSLAGSYNEQFF. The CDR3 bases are TGCGCCAGCAGCCCATCTCTAGCGGGAAGCTACAATGAGCAGTTCTTC.

The CDR3 DNA sequence: TGTGCCAGCAGTTACCCCCTGGGCAGGGGGAATACGAATGAGCAGTTCTTC. This sequence encodes CASSYPLGRGNTNEQFF. This rearrangement joins TRBV6-6 to TRBJ2-1, with TRBD1 matching 7 bases. The trim removed 2 bases at V and 7 bases at J, leaving 14 bases unmatched. Germline V gene lookup returns CDR1 MNHNY and CDR2 SVGAGI (reference sequence). This CDR3 is built from 17 residues.

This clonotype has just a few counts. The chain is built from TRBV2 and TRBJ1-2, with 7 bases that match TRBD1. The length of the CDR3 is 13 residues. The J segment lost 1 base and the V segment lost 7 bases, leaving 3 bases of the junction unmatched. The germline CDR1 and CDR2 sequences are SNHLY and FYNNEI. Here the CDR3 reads CASNRDSNYGYTF. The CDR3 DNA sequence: TGTGCCAGCAATCGGGACAGTAACTATGGCTACACCTTC.